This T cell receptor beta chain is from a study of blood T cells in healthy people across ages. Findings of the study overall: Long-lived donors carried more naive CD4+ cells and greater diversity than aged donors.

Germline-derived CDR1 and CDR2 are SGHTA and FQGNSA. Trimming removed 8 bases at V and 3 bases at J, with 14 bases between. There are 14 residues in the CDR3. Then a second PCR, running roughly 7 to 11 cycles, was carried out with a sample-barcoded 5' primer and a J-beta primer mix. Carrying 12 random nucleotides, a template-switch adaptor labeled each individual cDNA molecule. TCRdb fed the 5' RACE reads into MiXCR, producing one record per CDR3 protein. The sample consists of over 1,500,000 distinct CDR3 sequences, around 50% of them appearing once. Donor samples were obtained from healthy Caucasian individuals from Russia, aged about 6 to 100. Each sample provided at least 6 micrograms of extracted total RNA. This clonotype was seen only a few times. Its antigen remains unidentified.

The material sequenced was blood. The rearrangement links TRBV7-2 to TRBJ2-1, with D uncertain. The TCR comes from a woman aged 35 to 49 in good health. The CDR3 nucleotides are TGTGCCAGCCGAAGATCGACTCACTACAATGAGCAGTTCTTC. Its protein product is CASRRSTHYNEQFF.